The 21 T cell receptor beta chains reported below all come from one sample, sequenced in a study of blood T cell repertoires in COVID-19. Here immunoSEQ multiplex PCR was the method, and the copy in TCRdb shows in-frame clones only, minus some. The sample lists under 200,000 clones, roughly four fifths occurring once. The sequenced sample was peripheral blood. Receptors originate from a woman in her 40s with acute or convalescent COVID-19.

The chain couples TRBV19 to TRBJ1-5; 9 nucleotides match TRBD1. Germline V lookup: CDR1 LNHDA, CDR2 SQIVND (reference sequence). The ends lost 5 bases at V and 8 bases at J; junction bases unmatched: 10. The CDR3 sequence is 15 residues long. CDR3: CASSHRDRAEEPQHF. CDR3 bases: TGTGCCAGTAGTCACCGGGACAGGGCCGAAGAGCCCCAGCATTTT.

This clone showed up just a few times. The CDR3: CASSLAPGVGGYTF. CDR3 in DNA: TGTGCCAGCAGCTTAGCGCCAGGGGTGGGCGGCTACACCTTC. The chain is built from TRBV7-2 and TRBJ1-2; a possible D gene is TRBD1 (6 bases). The CDR3 length is 14 residues. Germline-derived CDR1 and CDR2 are SGHTA and FQGNSA. The V and J ends lost 0 bases and 8 bases respectively, with 13 bases between them.

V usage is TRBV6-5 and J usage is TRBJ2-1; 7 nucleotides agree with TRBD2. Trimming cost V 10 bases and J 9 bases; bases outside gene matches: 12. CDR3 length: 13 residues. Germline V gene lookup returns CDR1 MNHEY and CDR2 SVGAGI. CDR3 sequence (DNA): TGTGCCACCCGTTTCCAAAGGGAGGGTGAGCAGTTCTTC. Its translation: CATRFQREGEQFF.

The CDR3, as DNA: TGTGCCAGCAGCTTATGGACTAGCGGGAGTATCGGTGAGCAGTTCTTC. Amino acid sequence: CASSLWTSGSIGEQFF. The chain employs TRBV7-9 and TRBJ2-1; 13 bases agree with TRBD2. This CDR3 has 16 amino acids. Trimming took 2 bases from V and 9 from J; bases not matched to a gene: 7. Germline V CDR1 and CDR2: SEHNR, FQNEAQ (reference sequence).

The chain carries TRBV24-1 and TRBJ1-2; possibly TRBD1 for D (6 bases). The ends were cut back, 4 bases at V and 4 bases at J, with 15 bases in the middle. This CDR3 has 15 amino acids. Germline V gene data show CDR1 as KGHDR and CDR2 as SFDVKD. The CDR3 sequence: CATSDPQTGRYGYTF. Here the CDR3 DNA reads TGTGCCACCAGTGACCCCCAGACAGGACGCTATGGCTACACCTTC.

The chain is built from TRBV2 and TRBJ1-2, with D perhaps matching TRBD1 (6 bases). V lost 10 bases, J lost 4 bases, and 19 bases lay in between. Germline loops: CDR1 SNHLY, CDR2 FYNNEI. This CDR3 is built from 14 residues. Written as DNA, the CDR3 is TGTGCCACCCCAACGGCCACAGGGACCTATGGCTACACCTTC. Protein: CATPTATGTYGYTF.

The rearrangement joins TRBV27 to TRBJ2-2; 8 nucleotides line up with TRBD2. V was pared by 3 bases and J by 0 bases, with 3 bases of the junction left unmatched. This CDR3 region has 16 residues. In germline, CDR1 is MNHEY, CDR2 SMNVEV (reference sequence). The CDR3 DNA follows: TGTGCCAGCAGTTTGAGGACTAGCACGAACACCGGGGAGCTGTTTTTT. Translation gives CASSLRTSTNTGELFF.

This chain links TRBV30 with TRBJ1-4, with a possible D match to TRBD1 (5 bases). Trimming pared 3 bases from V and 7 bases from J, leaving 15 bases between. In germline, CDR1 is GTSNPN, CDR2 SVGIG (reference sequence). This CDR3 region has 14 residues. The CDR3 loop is CAWSVGRGGEKLFF. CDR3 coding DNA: TGTGCCTGGAGCGTAGGGAGGGGCGGTGAAAAACTGTTTTTT.

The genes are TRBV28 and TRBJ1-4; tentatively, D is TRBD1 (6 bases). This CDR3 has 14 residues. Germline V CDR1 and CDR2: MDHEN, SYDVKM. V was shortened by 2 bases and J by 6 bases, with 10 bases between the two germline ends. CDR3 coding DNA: TGTGCCAGCAGTTTAGGCGGACAGTATGAAAAACTGTTTTTT. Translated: CASSLGGQYEKLFF.

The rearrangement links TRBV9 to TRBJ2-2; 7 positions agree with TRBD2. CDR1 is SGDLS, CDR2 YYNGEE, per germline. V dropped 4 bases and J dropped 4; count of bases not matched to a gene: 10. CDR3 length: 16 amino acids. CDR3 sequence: CASSLLSGTPTGELFF. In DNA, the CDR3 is TGTGCCAGCAGCTTACTAAGCGGGACGCCCACCGGGGAGCTGTTTTTT.

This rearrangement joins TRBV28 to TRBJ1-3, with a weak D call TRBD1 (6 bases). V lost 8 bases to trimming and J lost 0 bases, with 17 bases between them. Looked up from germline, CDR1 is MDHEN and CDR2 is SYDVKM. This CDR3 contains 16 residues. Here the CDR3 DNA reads TGTGCCAGCGACTCAGGACAGTTCAGCTCTGGAAACACCATATATTTT. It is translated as CASDSGQFSSGNTIYF.

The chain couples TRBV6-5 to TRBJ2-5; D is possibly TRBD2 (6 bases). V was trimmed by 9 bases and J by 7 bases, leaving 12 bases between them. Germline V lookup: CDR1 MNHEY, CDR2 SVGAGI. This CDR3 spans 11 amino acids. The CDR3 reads CASREFGTQYF. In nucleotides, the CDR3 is TGTGCCAGTCGGGAGTTTGGGACCCAGTACTTC.

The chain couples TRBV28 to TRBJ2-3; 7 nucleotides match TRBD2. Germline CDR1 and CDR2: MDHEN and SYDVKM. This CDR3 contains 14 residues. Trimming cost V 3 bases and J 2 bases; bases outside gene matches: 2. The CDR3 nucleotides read TGTGCCAGCAGTTTTGGGACTAACACAGATACGCAGTATTTT. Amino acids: CASSFGTNTDTQYF.

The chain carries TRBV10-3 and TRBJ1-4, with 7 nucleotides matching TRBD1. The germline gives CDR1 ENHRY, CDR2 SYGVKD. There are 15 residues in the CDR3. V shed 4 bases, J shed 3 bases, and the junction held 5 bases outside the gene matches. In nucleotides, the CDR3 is TGTGCCATCAGTGTATCTCAGGGGGCTAATGAAAAACTGTTTTTT. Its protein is CAISVSQGANEKLFF.

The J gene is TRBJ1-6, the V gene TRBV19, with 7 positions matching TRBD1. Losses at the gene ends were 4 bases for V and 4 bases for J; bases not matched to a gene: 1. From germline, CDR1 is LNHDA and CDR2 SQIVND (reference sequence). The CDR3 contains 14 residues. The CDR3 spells CASSTTGYNSPLHF. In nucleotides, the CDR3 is TGTGCCAGTAGTACGACAGGGTATAATTCACCCCTCCACTTT.

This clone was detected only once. DNA of the CDR3: TGCGCCAGCAGCTTGTTGGGACTAGCGGGAGAGGCCGGGGAGCTGTTTTTT. It yields the protein CASSLLGLAGEAGELFF. The chain recombines TRBV5-1 with TRBJ2-2; TRBD2 matches at 14 bases. CDR1 SGHRS and CDR2 YFSETQ come from the germline V gene. V was pared by 1 base and J by 6 bases, with 5 bases of the junction left unmatched. This CDR3 has 17 residues.

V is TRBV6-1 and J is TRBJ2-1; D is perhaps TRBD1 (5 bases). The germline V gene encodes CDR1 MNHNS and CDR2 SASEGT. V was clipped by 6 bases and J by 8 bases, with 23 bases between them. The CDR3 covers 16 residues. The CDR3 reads CASSEPPQGSYYEQFF. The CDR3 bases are TGTGCCAGCAGCGAACCCCCCCAGGGTAGTTATTATGAGCAGTTCTTC.

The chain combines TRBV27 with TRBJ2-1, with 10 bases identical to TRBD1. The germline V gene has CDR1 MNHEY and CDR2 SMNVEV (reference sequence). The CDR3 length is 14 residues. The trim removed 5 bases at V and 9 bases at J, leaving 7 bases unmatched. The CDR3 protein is CASSAGTGVGEQFF. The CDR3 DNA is TGTGCCAGCAGTGCCGGGACAGGGGTCGGTGAGCAGTTCTTC.

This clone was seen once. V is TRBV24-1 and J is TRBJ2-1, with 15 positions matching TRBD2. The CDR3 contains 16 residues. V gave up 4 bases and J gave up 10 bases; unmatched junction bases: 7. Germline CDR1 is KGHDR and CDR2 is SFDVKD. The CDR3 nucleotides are TGTGCCACCAGTGACCGGACTAGCGGGAGGGGGGCGGAGCAGTTCTTC. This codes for CATSDRTSGRGAEQFF.

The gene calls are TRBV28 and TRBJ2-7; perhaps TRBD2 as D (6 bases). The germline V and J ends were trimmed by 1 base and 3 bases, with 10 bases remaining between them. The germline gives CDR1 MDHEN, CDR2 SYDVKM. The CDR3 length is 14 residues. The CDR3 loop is CASSLSGTLYEQYF. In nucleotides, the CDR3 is TGTGCCAGCAGTTTATCCGGGACTCTCTACGAGCAGTACTTC.

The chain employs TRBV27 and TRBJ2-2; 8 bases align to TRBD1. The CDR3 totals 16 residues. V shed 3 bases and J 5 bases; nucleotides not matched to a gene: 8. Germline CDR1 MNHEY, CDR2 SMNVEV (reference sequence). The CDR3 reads CASSFMGQEGTGELFF. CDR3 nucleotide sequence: TGTGCCAGCAGTTTTATGGGACAGGAGGGAACCGGGGAGCTGTTTTTT.